A single sample is the source of the 10 T cell receptor beta chains below, sequenced in a study of CD8 T cells in ankylosing spondylitis. MiXCR was run by TCRdb on the 5' RACE reads, yielding one entry per CDR3 protein. This sample carries approximately 500,000 distinct CDR3 sequences, about 13% of them seen once, and the ten largest clones take over 6.5%. Study-level points and caveats: Among TCR beta sequences, a motif of eight or nine highly homologous variants appeared characteristic of ankylosing spondylitis blood.

Antigens of these TCRs are unknown. The material sequenced was blood, either unsorted or a sorted T cell fraction (not recorded which). These TCRs come from a male donor with ankylosing spondylitis.

A few counts support this clonotype. V and J are TRBV29-1 and TRBJ2-2, with 8 bases identical to TRBD1. CDR1 is SQVTM, CDR2 ANQGSEA, per germline. V lost 3 bases to trimming and J lost 4 bases; unmatched junction nucleotides: 13. This CDR3 has 17 amino acids. The CDR3 reads CSVDGQGAYSGTGELFF. CDR3 nucleotides: TGCAGCGTTGATGGGCAGGGGGCTTACTCTGGCACCGGGGAGCTGTTTTTT.

The table lists this clonotype with many counts. The gene calls are TRBV29-1 and TRBJ2-1; 13 positions match TRBD2. The CDR3 extends over 17 amino acids. Trimming took 6 bases from V and 7 from J; bases not matched to a gene: 15. Germline assignment: CDR1 SQVTM and CDR2 ANQGSEA. CDR3 in amino acids: CSVRRRGTSGIGNEQFF. As DNA, the CDR3 is TGCAGCGTCCGAAGGAGGGGGACTAGCGGGATCGGGAATGAGCAGTTCTTC.

The chain links TRBV30 to TRBJ1-5; D uncertain. The CDR3 runs 14 residues. Looked up from germline, CDR1 is GTSNPN and CDR2 is SVGIG (reference sequence). The V and J ends lost 0 bases and 1 base respectively, with 7 bases between them. CDR3 sequence: CAWSVLGSNQPQHF. DNA for the CDR3: TGTGCCTGGAGTGTACTTGGGAGCAATCAGCCCCAGCATTTT.

This clonotype was counted at least ten times. The gene calls are TRBV7-2 and TRBJ1-2, with D maybe TRBD1 (6 bases). This CDR3 comprises 13 residues. Germline-derived CDR1 and CDR2 are SGHTA and FQGNSA. V was pared by 5 bases and J by 4 bases, with 11 bases between. CDR3 DNA: TGTGCCAGCAGCAAGGACAGAATCTATGGCTACACCTTC. Protein product: CASSKDRIYGYTF.

This sequence joins TRBV20-1 and TRBJ1-1, with D unresolved. Per the germline V gene, CDR1 is DFQATT and CDR2 is SNEGSKA (reference sequence). The CDR3 is made up of 15 amino acids. V was trimmed by 0 bases and J by 5 bases, leaving 16 bases between them. CDR3 sequence (DNA): TGCAGTGCTAGAGAGGCTTGGGGAGTAGGAACTGAAGCTTTCTTT. This sequence encodes CSAREAWGVGTEAFF.

This chain uses TRBV15 with TRBJ2-7; TRBD1 aligns across 10 bases. J lost 2 bases, V lost 0 bases, and 4 bases had no gene match. CDR3 length: 16 residues. Germline assignment: CDR1 LNHNV and CDR2 YYDKDF (reference sequence). Written as DNA, the CDR3 is TGTGCCACCAGCAGAGAGGGACAGGGGACCCCCTACGAGCAGTACTTC. The encoded protein is CATSREGQGTPYEQYF.

J is TRBJ1-4 and V is TRBV4-1; D perhaps matches TRBD1 (6 bases). Germline V lookup: CDR1 MGHRA, CDR2 YSYEKL. V was trimmed by 4 bases and J by 4 bases, leaving 13 bases between them. This CDR3 has 15 residues. CDR3 coding DNA: TGCGCCAGCAGCCCGCGGCAGGGGTATAATGAAAAACTGTTTTTT. Amino acid sequence: CASSPRQGYNEKLFF.

CDR3 region: CASSVAGGVLNEKLFF. The DNA of the CDR3 is TGTGCCAGCAGCGTAGCTGGGGGTGTGCTAAATGAAAAACTGTTTTTT. The V call is TRBV9, the J call TRBJ1-4; a weak D match, TRBD1 (5 bases). This CDR3 contains 16 residues. Germline-derived CDR1 and CDR2 are SGDLS and YYNGEE. Trimming removed 0 bases from V and 5 bases from J, with 14 bases in between. Variable domain in full (rest from reference TRBV9 and TRBJ1-4): DSGVTQTPKHLITATGQRVTLRCSPRSGDLSVYWYQQSLDQGLQFLIQYYNGEERAKGNILERFSAQQFPDLHSELNLSSLELGDSALYFCASSVAGGVLNEKLFFGSGTQLSVL.

As DNA, the CDR3 is TGCATACCTGACGGTCCTCAAGAGACCCAGTACTTC. Encoded protein: CIPDGPQETQYF. This chain connects TRBV20-1 to TRBJ2-5, with D hard to call. The CDR3 is 12 residues long. Germline CDR1 is DFQATT and CDR2 is SNEGSKA (reference sequence).

This clonotype showed up just a few times. This chain links TRBV12-3 or TRBV12-4 with TRBJ2-3; D remains unclear. The CDR3 totals 15 residues. The V end lost 5 bases, the J end lost 2 bases, and 14 bases lay between the germline ends. The CDR3 region has the DNA TGTGCCAGCAGTCAAGTGCGGCAGGCCACAGATACGCAGTATTTT. This encodes CASSQVRQATDTQYF.